This TCR beta chain was recovered during a study of cytomegalovirus exposure and HLA in healthy donors (dated by TCRdb to the late 2010s). Study-level background: An earlier analysis of 587 of the donors reported 276 Gb of sequence data and 117 million unique TCR beta sequences obtained from around 180 million T cells. Roughly 5 DR-DQ haplotypes were handled as single units for association and clustering because linkage in the cohort was strong. Every discovery cohort repertoire had been produced on one sequencing platform. Among around 400 genotyped donors of the cohort, an average of approximately 240,000 unique TCR beta nucleotide sequences was sequenced per donor, of which about 20% were non-productive. A later genetic analysis used genome-wide SNP genotypes for about 60% of the roughly 700 donors, treating that subset as a discovery cohort. To predict cytomegalovirus infection status, the study combined high-throughput TCR immunosequencing, statistical association of individual TCRs with disease status, and machine learning. Besides the first cohort of around 670 subjects, a separate validation cohort made up of 120 different subjects was used. The aim of the study was to test whether cataloging public T cell receptors could identify signatures of past pathogen exposure. Donor age, sex, ethnicity and CMV serostatus were compiled alongside the repertoire data. The later analysis used no new phenotypic data to find candidate immune exposures, relying instead on TCR beta sequences and their occurrence across donors. Of the roughly 400 genotyped donors, roughly 80% were placed in the genetic ancestry cluster associated with self-reported Caucasian donors. Using immunosequencing, the study profiled T cell repertoires from approximately 700 subjects and related those repertoires to cytomegalovirus serostatus. Class I and class II HLA loci were covered by the typing at four-digit resolution. An earlier analysis of around 580 of the donors used high-throughput TCR beta sequencing to judge whether each TCR beta V gene segment behaved as functional or pseudogenic. In a later analysis, previously published TCR beta repertoires from 500 to 750 donors were re-analyzed and high-resolution HLA genotyping was added so that TCR occurrence patterns could be studied. An early release covering just under 650 HLA-typed donors comprised 300 to 350 gigabases of sequencing data and tens of millions of unique TCR sequences. The number of donors typed differed by locus, with roughly 620-630 for A, B, C, DRB1 and DQB1, more than 500 for DQA1, over 600 for DPA1, and roughly 450 for DPB1.

What the research found in general, with its limitations: A further reported finding was that TCR beta sequences accurately predicted the HLA-A and HLA-B alleles for most subjects in the first cohort. Several of the top co-occurrence clusters appeared to be linked to parvovirus B19, influenza, CMV and Epstein-Barr virus, according to a later analysis. In a later genetic analysis, fewer N-insertions in productive TCRs were reported among donors in an Asian-associated ancestry cluster than the roughly 710-donor mean. In vitro tests confirmed that a few of the cytomegalovirus-associated TCR beta chains recognize cytomegalovirus antigens. A cluster of highly shared sequence variants was judged likely to represent a technical artifact of the sequencing pipeline. In this cohort, only TCR beta chains were sequenced, and detectable features were limited by the absence of alpha or paired-chain data. Most TCR sequences were seen in very few donors, while some public TCRs were found in many individuals. In a later analysis, most CMV-associated TCR beta chains were found to appear HLA-restricted, with HLA associations seemingly driven largely by CMV exposure. Over 15 rarely observed V segments, including chromosome 9 orphons, were excluded from the earlier analysis of approximately 600 of the donors because counts were too low. The classifier was reported to diagnose cytomegalovirus status with high specificity and sensitivity in both the original cohort and the validation cohort. Sequencing depth was assumed to be roughly uniform across donors in the presence/absence analyses, though that assumption may not hold. The study listed 164 TCR beta chains as associated with cytomegalovirus. In a later analysis, HLA-associated TCR beta chains showed more clonal expansion and lower generation probabilities than non-associated chains that were equally common. Correlated functional status among segregating V segments might be attributable to linkage disequilibrium, but an unknown experimental factor could not be ruled out. In a later genetic analysis, a missense DCLRE1C variant was associated with V-gene and J-gene trimming of TCR beta chains, and the association was replicated in an independent cohort. It was suggested by the authors that the approach could potentially be generalized to other disease states and immunological phenotypes. In an earlier analysis of more than 450 of the donors, most TCR beta V segments were observed in productive rearrangements about 87% or about 30% of the time, broadly matching IMGT annotations. Because HLA typing was missing for some donors at each locus, association tests included only the typed subset. At a false discovery rate of 0.05, a later analysis linked 15,000 to 20,000 TCR beta sequences to specific HLA alleles. In a later analysis, TCR association rates were found to vary across HLA loci, with the most associated TCRs seen for DRB1 alleles and the fewest for HLA-C alleles. Strong co-occurrence of HLA alleles, especially DR and DQ, made assigning TCR associations to individual alleles difficult. Because the 87-base-pair reads could not distinguish some IMGT-functional V segments, including TRBV6-2 and TRBV6-3, those segments were excluded. The only immune exposure information available for the cohort was CMV serostatus.

In total, approximately 690 healthy bone marrow donors made up the cohort. At the time of sampling, every cohort member was nominally healthy, though immune exposures that went unrecorded were likely present. The donor tested CMV seronegative, placing the donor among the roughly 400 seronegative members of the cohort. A peripheral blood sample was collected from each donor, and TCR beta sequencing was performed on peripheral blood mononuclear cells. Genomic DNA extraction from the blood cell samples was performed with the Qiagen DNeasy Blood Extraction Kit. Sequences SGHTA (CDR1) and FQGNSA (CDR2) are obtained from the germline V gene. The CDR3 contains 16 residues, cysteine and phenylalanine counted. Only CDR3 DNA is held: 48 bases, read in frame from base 1. V loses 5 bases at its end and J loses 2 bases; junction bases beyond the gene matches: 9. On this clone itself: The target of this receptor is not known. The input lacks base qualities; no much larger clone sits a single base away.

To prepare the library, the immunoSEQ multiplex PCR assay was applied. A mixture of 60 forward primers for TCR Vbeta segments and 13 reverse primers for TCR Jbeta segments was used in the multiplex PCR. The CDR3 region of rearranged TCR beta genes was amplified from genomic DNA by a multiplex PCR assay. On the Illumina HiSeq System, the amplified TCR beta libraries were sequenced as 87-base-pair reads. In the authors' own workflow: A later analysis tallied approximately 87 million unique TCR beta chains across the 660 or so repertoires, and approximately 12 million of those chains were shared by two or more donors. A nearest-neighbor algorithm error-corrected the raw reads and collapsed the reads into unique sequences, merging closely related sequences to remove PCR and sequencing errors. To assign V, D and J gene segments, CDR3 sequences were aligned to IMGT reference sequences. For a sequence to be retained, at least a six-nucleotide match to both a V gene segment and a J gene segment was required. Rearrangements were classified as productive when the CDR3 lacked stop codons and remained in frame with V and J, and all other rearrangements were classified as non-productive. CDR3 was defined by IMGT convention, running from the second conserved V-encoded cysteine to the conserved J-encoded phenylalanine. The earlier analysis of about 570 of the donors excluded any sequence lacking an unambiguous match to a single V gene segment. In an earlier analysis of a few hundred of the donors, V segments were called functional above 56.7% productive rearrangements and were called segregating when the between-donor standard deviation exceeded 5%. A statistical classification framework was built for diagnosing cytomegalovirus status from the catalog of TCR beta chain sequences. A later analysis assigned V and J genes by comparing TCR nucleotide sequences with IMGT/GENE-DB human TR gene sequences. In a later analysis, CDR3 sequences and most-parsimonious VDJ recombination scenarios were assigned using the TCRdist pipeline. In a later analysis, each TCR beta chain was defined by its CDR3 amino acid sequence together with its V-gene family, and reads lacking a unique V-gene family were excluded. In a later analysis, 550 to 650 highly shared, low-generation-probability nucleotide sequences were removed to address suspected cross-contamination and a sequencing artifact. In a later analysis, a clonal expansion index for each public chain was calculated from normalized within-repertoire ranks of inferred template counts. A later analysis computed generation probabilities with a VDJ recombination model fitted to out-of-frame rearrangements, and checked the results against IGoR. In a later analysis, TCR-TCR, TCR-HLA and TCR-CMV co-occurrence was scored with hypergeometric tests, and a repertoire-size bias correction was applied to TCR pairs. A later analysis estimated false discovery rates by permuting HLA or CMV assignments 20 times. In a later analysis, co-occurring TCRs were grouped using DBSCAN, with TCRdist sequence similarity added in when clustering inside HLA-allele-positive subsets. Co-occurrence clustering excluded repertoires with fewer than 30,000 or more than 120,000 public chains, plus five with anomalous nucleotide sharing. This is the immuneACCESS table as TCRdb keeps it, with only in-frame sequences that have V and J called. A part of the clones is gone; compared with another copy, unresolved V genes explain less than half, and the rest is unexplained. For V, J and clone size, that table is used; D and trimming come from the DNA. The sample records 95,000 or so clones, around four fifths of which are singletons. 4.5% to 6% of the sample rests with the top ten.

The material sequenced was PBMCs. The rearrangement combines TRBV7-2 with TRBJ2-5; 9 junctional bases match TRBD1. The clonotype was recovered from a woman aged 40 to 50 in good health and CMV-seronegative. The CDR3 protein is CASSRERQGGQETQYF. The sequenced DNA is TGTGCCAGCAGCCGAGAAAGACAGGGGGGACAAGAGACCCAGTACTTC.